This TCR beta chain came from a study of blood T cell repertoires in COVID-19. As for the study in general: The origin of the acute and convalescent COVID-19 samples was the United States, Italy and Spain. Nucleic acid was either cDNA or gDNA, and it came from T cells, B-cell-depleted T cells, or PBMCs.

The trim removed 2 bases at V and 7 bases at J, leaving 6 bases unmatched. This CDR3 has 16 amino acids. CDR1 is MNHNS and CDR2 is SASEGT in the germline V gene. Per the study methods: Researchers report that nucleated cell counts were estimated from reference gene primer amplification. Libraries were prepared by immunoSEQ multiplex PCR; TCRdb keeps only in-frame clonotypes and omits some of them. The V and J calls and clone size come from that table; D and trimming were worked out from the DNA. This table holds about 88,000 clones, more than 70% found once. This TCR came from an elderly woman with acute or convalescent COVID-19. V and J are TRBV6-1 and TRBJ1-4, with TRBD1 identical over 11 bases. The sequencing input was peripheral blood. Here the CDR3 DNA reads TGTGCCAGCAGTGAACATCCCGGGACAGGGGGTGAAAAACTGTTTTTT. It is translated as CASSEHPGTGGEKLFF.